The present TCR beta chain was sequenced within a study of blood T cell repertoires in COVID-19 (dated by TCRdb to the early 2020s). Describing the broader study: Collaborator samples came from the United States, Italy and Spain and covered acute and convalescent phases of COVID-19. The material from the prospective study consisted of cDNA or gDNA derived from T cells, B-cell-depleted T cells, or PBMCs. The dataset comprised deeply sampled blood TCRbeta repertoires from subjects exposed to, actively infected with, or recovered from COVID-19. The repertoires were made available in a free public database intended to serve as a resource for research on the immune response to SARS-CoV-2. The samples were drawn from two sources: the first 160 participants of the ongoing ImmuneRACE study, and 1,254 subjects contributed by 6 global collaborators. A de-identified subject ID, COVID-19 status, age in years and sex were almost always included in the sample metadata. HLA class I and class II types, where available, came from metadata supplied by the sample provider rather than from assay-based typing. Paper-wide results and their limitations: The quantity of clinical and demographic metadata differed by source and by participant and was supplied without curation.

In Seattle, one collaborating source enrolled patients while the infection was active and tracked those patients longitudinally over the course of disease. The collaborating institutions used their own protocols to collect whole blood in K2EDTA tubes. Collaborator samples were shipped for TCRbeta analysis as frozen whole blood, isolated PBMCs, or DNA extracted from either sample type. A remark on this clone: Its antigen is currently not known. Per-base quality was not reported, and no clone a single base away is much larger than it.

V is clipped by 5 bases and J by 5 bases, and the sequence between their germline boundaries is 8 bases long. The CDR3 has 13 amino acids, counting the end cysteine and phenylalanine. Left in the record is the CDR3 DNA by itself, 39 bases read in frame from the first base. Taken from the germline V gene, the CDR1 and CDR2 loops are SGHRS and YFSETQ. TCRbeta CDR3 regions were amplified from genomic DNA using the immunoSEQ Assay, a bias-controlled multiplex PCR. The paper's data handling went like this. The number of nucleated cells in each sample was estimated from the amplification of reference gene primers within the assay. Sequence reads were collapsed and filtered to measure the absolute abundance of every unique TCRbeta CDR3 rearrangement. For each sample, productive Simpson clonality was calculated as the square root of Simpson's diversity index across productive rearrangements. The table comes from immuneACCESS by way of TCRdb, which keeps in-frame sequences with V and J called. Part of the clones is missing from these tables; in studies checked, under half for an unresolved V gene and the rest for unknown reasons. The V and J calls and clone size are taken from that table; D and trimming were inferred from the DNA. The sample contains about 160,000 clones, 85% of them found a single time. About 5.8% of the sample is taken by the ten largest.

The TCR comes from a woman in her 50s with COVID-19, enrolled during active disease. Sequencing was done on a sample of peripheral blood. The chain is made from TRBV5-1 and TRBJ1-6; the D gene is not confidently resolved. This receptor has the CDR3 CASSGQDNSPLHF. Here is the DNA: TGCGCCAGCAGTGGCCAAGATAATTCACCCCTCCACTTT.